This entry concerns a single T cell receptor (beta chain). It lacks a known antigen. Base-call qualities are not available, and no considerably larger clone is one nucleotide away. These data originate in a study of OX40 agonist ivuxolimab in advanced cancers. Concerning the study at large: Ivuxolimab was a fully human IgG2 agonistic monoclonal antibody targeting the costimulatory receptor OX40 (CD134). Intravenous ivuxolimab was administered to patients every 2 weeks at six dose levels: 0.01, 0.1, 0.3, 1.5, 3 and 10 mg/kg. Of the 50 or so patients in dose escalation, about 20 had hepatocellular carcinoma, around 15 had melanoma, 9 had renal cell carcinoma and 9 had head and neck cancer. A male proportion of around 80% and a mean age of roughly 58 years, ranging from about 20 to 80, were recorded for the dose-escalation cohort. Patients were allowed to have had prior anti-PD-1, anti-PD-L1 or anti-CTLA-4 therapy, and approximately 40% of the dose-escalation patients had been treated with checkpoint inhibitors. Three dose-escalation patients achieved partial responses, one with hepatocellular carcinoma and two with cutaneous melanoma. The point of sequencing TCRbeta in the periphery was to test whether ivuxolimab changed TCR sequence diversity and drove clonal T-cell expansion. The paper covers the monotherapy dose-escalation part of the phase I ivuxolimab trial, which included N of about 50 patients. Findings and caveats that apply to the study as a whole: The antigen specificity of the peripheral T cells that underwent clonal expansion was not determined. In the 0.1-3.0 mg/kg groups, partial responders had among the lowest normalized peripheral clonal expansion, particularly in CD8+ T cells. At doses of 0.1 to 3.0 mg/kg, clonal expansion of both CD4+ and CD8+ blood T cells was observed from baseline to week 6. After ivuxolimab, CD8+ T cells had more expanded clones than CD4+ T cells on average. Low levels of normalized T-cell clonal expansion were also seen in some patients who did not respond.

Taken from cysteine to phenylalanine, the CDR3 has 17 residues. Only the CDR3 region is kept as DNA, spanning 51 bases read in frame from base 1. CDR1 and CDR2, looked up from the germline V gene, are MGHRA and YSYEKL. Ends trimmed: V by 0 bases, J by 4 bases; bases unmatched to a gene: 10. Patients with autoimmune disease history or receiving systemic immunosuppression were excluded from the trial. Peripheral blood for TCR sequencing was drawn from every dose cohort at baseline, at cycle 4 day 1 and at cycle 7 day 1. Samples came from an open-label, multicenter, first-in-human phase I dose-escalation trial of ivuxolimab. Adults with locally advanced or metastatic melanoma, renal cell carcinoma, hepatocellular carcinoma or head and neck squamous cell carcinoma were enrolled in the trial. Before TCR sequencing, CD4+ T cells and CD8+ T cells were sorted from peripheral blood as separate populations.

To sequence the TCRbeta CDR3 region, genomic DNA was isolated from the sorted cells. The immunoSEQ Assay was used to sequence the TCRbeta CDR3 regions. Drawn from immuneACCESS, this table holds only the in-frame rearrangements with V and J called that TCRdb kept. Clones are partly lost; checked studies trace under half to an unresolved V gene and leave the rest unexplained. In this sample the table shows some 10,000 clones, roughly nine tenths of which occur a single time. The ten largest clones take up 9.5% to 15% of the sample. The sequence links TRBV4-1 to TRBJ1-2; 8 bases in the middle match TRBD1. Sequences were derived from CD4+ or CD8+ T cells sorted from blood, sampled in a trial of the OX40 agonist ivuxolimab. This receptor was identified in an adult with an advanced solid tumor such as melanoma, head and neck, liver or kidney cancer. The DNA sequence follows: TGCGCCAGCAGCCAAGATTGGTTCACAGGGGGATTCTATGGCTACACCTTC. This sequence encodes CASSQDWFTGGFYGYTF.